One sample yielded the 32 T cell receptor beta chains listed below, sequenced in a study of EBV T-cell therapy then PD-1 blockade in nasopharyngeal carcinoma. As to treatment: AdE1-LMPpoly-expanded autologous EBV-specific T-cell therapy followed by anti-PD-1 nivolumab. Produced via immunoSEQ multiplex PCR; TCRdb's table is partial and in-frame only. The sample holds 15,000 or so clones; roughly 84% are singletons and the top ten take approximately 29%. Their cognate antigens are unknown. Sequences were derived from CD8+ T cells from blood, sampled at day 0 from a patient whose treatment included autologous EBV-specific T cells and nivolumab. The receptors come from a man in his forties with nasopharyngeal carcinoma.

This clone has a single count. The rearrangement links TRBV6-5 to TRBJ2-1; D could derive from TRBD1 or TRBD2 (6 bases each). CDR1 is MNHEY, CDR2 SVGAGI, per germline. CDR3 length: 14 amino acids. The V gene lost 7 bases and the J gene lost 10 bases, with 20 bases spanning the gap. The CDR3 is CASIKGGLSDEQFF. In DNA form, the CDR3 reads TGTGCCAGCATTAAAGGGGGACTCTCTGACGAGCAGTTCTTC.

The chain employs TRBV6-6 and TRBJ2-7, with D unresolved. V lost 2 bases to trimming and J lost 5 bases, with 13 bases between them. The CDR3 totals 14 residues. Per germline, CDR1 MNHNY and CDR2 SVGAGI (reference sequence). Here the CDR3 DNA reads TGTGCCAGCAGTTACCCCTCGGCTAGGGACGAGCAGTACTTC. This translates into CASSYPSARDEQYF.

This clone was observed once. This chain joins TRBV7-9 and TRBJ2-7; D is uncertain. The germline V gene encodes CDR1 SEHNR and CDR2 FQNEAQ (reference sequence). The CDR3 loop spans 16 amino acids. V lost 5 bases and J 3 bases, leaving 20 bases between the germline ends. The CDR3 loop reads CASSTHFRVDIYEQYF. In DNA form, the CDR3 reads TGTGCCAGCAGCACCCACTTTAGGGTAGATATCTACGAGCAGTACTTC.

The chain carries TRBV5-1 and TRBJ2-3; TRBD2 matches at 13 bases. CDR1 and CDR2 from the germline V gene are SGHRS and YFSETQ. The CDR3 loop spans 15 amino acids. The V and J ends lost 4 bases and 11 bases, in that order; junction bases with no gene match: 10. CDR3 nucleotide sequence: TGCGCCAGCAGCGGTGGACTAGCGGGGGTTGTAGTGCAGTATTTT. It is translated as CASSGGLAGVVVQYF.

This clone showed up just a few times. V gene TRBV25-1 combines with J gene TRBJ1-1, with TRBD1 matching 7 bases. The ends lost 3 bases at V and 3 bases at J; junction bases unmatched: 7. Germline CDR1 is MGHDK and CDR2 is SYGVNS. The CDR3 has 15 residues. In DNA form, the CDR3 reads TGTGCCAGCAGTGATCAGGGGGGTGTATACACTGAAGCTTTCTTT. Protein sequence: CASSDQGGVYTEAFF.

This chain joins TRBV6-2 or TRBV6-3 and TRBJ1-1; D may be TRBD1 (5 bases). Germline CDR1 reads MNHEY; CDR2 reads SVGEGT. CDR3 length: 13 amino acids. V gave up 5 bases and J gave up 0 bases, with 7 bases separating them. In DNA form, the CDR3 reads TGTGCCAGCAGTCCGACAGTGAACACTGAAGCTTTCTTT. It is translated as CASSPTVNTEAFF.

The chain uses TRBV7-8 and TRBJ2-5, with D uncertain. This CDR3 region has 15 residues. CDR1 SGHVS and CDR2 FQNEAQ come from the germline V gene. V lost 5 bases and J lost 1, with 14 bases in between. The CDR3 DNA is TGTGCCAGCAGCCGATCCATGAGTAGCCAAGAGACCCAGTACTTC. Amino acid sequence: CASSRSMSSQETQYF.

V usage is TRBV4-1 and J usage is TRBJ2-2; D remains unclear. V lost 2 bases and J lost 9, with 16 bases in between. The CDR3 runs 15 residues. The V gene's germline CDR1 is MGHRA and CDR2 YSYEKL. In DNA form, the CDR3 reads TGCGCCAGCAGCCAAACAATTACCGTCGTTCGGGAGCTGTTTTTT. It specifies CASSQTITVVRELFF.

J is TRBJ1-6 and V is TRBV6-1, with D perhaps TRBD1 (5 bases). This CDR3 comprises 17 residues. CDR1 is MNHNS and CDR2 is SASEGT in the germline V gene. V lost 0 bases to trimming and J lost 0 bases, with 9 bases between them. CDR3 residues: CASSEAGAYSYNSPLHF. In DNA, the CDR3 is TGTGCCAGCAGTGAAGCCGGGGCCTACTCCTATAATTCACCCCTCCACTTT.

The V and J genes are TRBV27 and TRBJ2-2; perhaps TRBD2 as D (6 bases). This CDR3 comprises 16 residues. Per the germline V gene, CDR1 is MNHEY and CDR2 is SMNVEV (reference sequence). V was trimmed by 2 bases and J by 1 base, leaving 11 bases between them. The CDR3 here is CASSLRSGLNTGELFF. The CDR3 nucleotides are TGTGCCAGCAGTTTAAGGTCGGGACTGAACACCGGGGAGCTGTTTTTT.

The genes are TRBV10-3 and TRBJ1-5, with 11 positions matching TRBD1. J was trimmed by 12 bases and V by 5 bases; bases with no gene match: 12. CDR3 length equals 15 residues. Germline V CDR1 and CDR2: ENHRY, SYGVKD. CDR3 region: CAISTGTGGVRDQHF. Written as DNA, the CDR3 is TGTGCCATCAGTACCGGGACAGGGGGTGTTAGAGACCAGCATTTT.

This clone occurred a few times. V is TRBV4-1 and J is TRBJ2-7; D not resolved. Trimming took off 0 bases at V and 3 bases at J, with 12 bases between the two ends. Germline values: CDR1 MGHRA, CDR2 YSYEKL. The CDR3 extends over 15 amino acids. The CDR3 nucleotides are TGCGCCAGCAGCCAAGATCGCGGTTTCTTCTACGAGCAGTACTTC. Amino acid sequence: CASSQDRGFFYEQYF.

This clone was seen just once. This chain joins TRBV13 and TRBJ1-5; D unresolved. There are 13 residues in the CDR3. CDR1 is PRHDT and CDR2 is FYEKMQ in the germline V gene (reference sequence). The ends were cut back, 0 bases at V and 3 bases at J, with 3 bases in the middle. The CDR3: CASSLGSNQPQHF. The CDR3 nucleotides are TGTGCCAGCAGCTTAGGGTCCAATCAGCCCCAGCATTTT.

The chain has TRBV7-2 and TRBJ1-2; possibly TRBD1 for D (6 bases). Trimming cost V 5 bases and J 0 bases, with 16 bases left between them. This CDR3 has 16 residues. CDR1 is SGHTA and CDR2 is FQGNSA in the germline V gene. The CDR3: CASSPGGGEANYGYTF. The CDR3 DNA sequence: TGTGCCAGCAGCCCTGGGGGGGGCGAAGCTAACTATGGCTACACCTTC.

With respect to this clone: Other DNA sequences from this sample encode an identical CDR3 as well. The chain has TRBV28 and TRBJ2-3; D perhaps matches TRBD1 (5 bases). Germline CDR1 MDHEN, CDR2 SYDVKM. CDR3 length: 14 amino acids. Trimming stripped 3 bases from V and 1 base from J, with 8 bases between. The CDR3 DNA reads as TGTGCCAGCAGTTTCCTACAGGGCACAGATACGCAGTATTTT. Amino acids: CASSFLQGTDTQYF.

The CDR3 loop is CASSFGGEQYF. The CDR3 DNA reads TGTGCCAGCAGTTTCGGCGGAGAGCAGTACTTC. This chain uses TRBV27 with TRBJ2-7; D unclear. The germline V gene encodes CDR1 MNHEY and CDR2 SMNVEV (reference sequence). V lost 3 bases to trimming and J lost 7 bases, with 7 bases between them. This CDR3 is built from 11 residues.

This clone appeared a few times. Here the CDR3 reads CASSLVGSTGHNQPQHF. In DNA form, the CDR3 reads TGTGCCAGCAGCTTAGTCGGATCGACAGGGCACAATCAGCCCCAGCATTTT. The chain combines TRBV7-9 with TRBJ1-5, with 7 bases aligning to TRBD1. Germline CDR1 and CDR2: SEHNR and FQNEAQ (reference sequence). The CDR3 is 17 amino acids. Trimming removed 1 base from V and 3 bases from J; junction bases left unmatched: 9.

This clone is a singleton in its sample. V gene TRBV6-6 combines with J gene TRBJ2-1, with D perhaps TRBD2 (5 bases). Germline V gene sequence: CDR1 MNHNY, CDR2 SVGAGI (reference sequence). Trimming removed 0 bases at V and 7 bases at J, with 16 bases between. The CDR3 sequence is 16 residues long. This chain's CDR3 is CASSYSDRRGQNEQFF. DNA for the CDR3: TGTGCCAGCAGTTACTCGGACCGCCGAGGGCAGAATGAGCAGTTCTTC.

The chain carries TRBV12-3 or TRBV12-4 and TRBJ2-7; 8 bases fit TRBD2. V shed 1 base, J shed 6 bases, and the junction held 2 bases outside the gene matches. The CDR3 runs 13 residues. CDR3 sequence (DNA): TGTGCCAGCAGTTTAGACGCGGGGGGCGAGCAGTACTTC. Protein: CASSLDAGGEQYF.

The rearrangement uses TRBV4-1 and TRBJ2-5, with unresolved D. With 5 bases removed from V and 5 bases from J, the gap between germline ends came to 18 bases. Germline CDR1 and CDR2: MGHRA and YSYEKL. The CDR3 spans 15 residues. The DNA of the CDR3 is TGCGCCAGCAGCTCGCCGGGCCCCGGTGGGGAGACCCAGTACTTC. It is translated as CASSSPGPGGETQYF.

This chain links TRBV7-2 with TRBJ2-7, with 8 bases matching TRBD1. Germline trimming cut 4 bases from V and 0 bases from J; bases unmatched to any gene: 5. Germline V gene lookup returns CDR1 SGHTA and CDR2 FQGNSA. CDR3 length: 15 amino acids. In nucleotides, the CDR3 is TGTGCCAGCAGCTCAGGGACAGGTAGCTCCTACGAGCAGTACTTC. Translating it yields CASSSGTGSSYEQYF. The full variable domain, its missing parts supplied by reference TRBV7-2 and TRBJ2-7, is GAGVSQSPSNKVTEKGKDVELRCDPISGHTALYWYRQSLGQGLEFLIYFQGNSAPDKSGLPSDRFSAERTGGSVSTLTIQRTQQEDSAVYLCASSSGTGSSYEQYFGPGTRLTVT.

The chain links TRBV7-9 to TRBJ1-1; no clear D gene. The germline V gene has CDR1 SEHNR and CDR2 FQNEAQ (reference sequence). This CDR3 contains 13 residues. V was cut by 7 bases and J by 0 bases, with 9 bases left in between. The CDR3 sequence is CASITALNTEAFF. The CDR3 DNA sequence: TGTGCCAGCATCACAGCTCTGAACACTGAAGCTTTCTTT.

The genes are TRBV6-5 and TRBJ2-2; no clear D. Between the trimmed V and J ends, which lost 7 bases and 10 bases, there was a span of 16 bases. This CDR3 is 13 amino acids long. Germline V gives CDR1 MNHEY, CDR2 SVGAGI. CDR3 DNA sequence: TGTGCCAGCAATTCCCTACTGGGCGAGGAGCTGTTTTTT. Amino acids: CASNSLLGEELFF.

J is TRBJ1-2 and V is TRBV6-2 or TRBV6-3; 8 nucleotides agree with TRBD1. The germline CDR1 and CDR2 sequences are MNHEY and SVGEGT. The CDR3 is 16 residues long. Trimming removed 2 bases from V and 0 bases from J; junction bases left unmatched: 5. CDR3 residues: CASSYRADRANYGYTF. The CDR3 nucleotides read TGTGCCAGCAGTTACCGGGCGGACAGGGCTAACTATGGCTACACCTTC.

This clone qualifies as medium-sized. The chain links TRBV6-6 to TRBJ2-7; TRBD1 matches 9 bases. CDR3 length: 15 residues. J lost 2 bases, V lost 6 bases, and 8 bases had no gene match. Germline CDR1 and CDR2: MNHNY and SVGAGI (reference sequence). Here the CDR3 DNA reads TGTGCCAGCAGCACCGACAGGGGGGAACCCTACGAGCAGTACTTC. It is translated as CASSTDRGEPYEQYF.

V is TRBV18 and J is TRBJ2-7, with unresolved D. Germline CDR1 is KGHSH and CDR2 is LQKENI. There are 12 residues in the CDR3. Deletions cut 2 bases from V and 2 bases from J, with 4 bases between. CDR3 in DNA: TGTGCCAGCTCACCAGGGACCTACGAGCAGTACTTC. This codes for CASSPGTYEQYF.

The rearrangement uses TRBV27 and TRBJ2-7; 7 bases match TRBD1. The V and J ends lost 3 bases and 7 bases, in that order; junction bases with no gene match: 3. This CDR3 contains 12 residues. The germline V gene has CDR1 MNHEY and CDR2 SMNVEV (reference sequence). CDR3 protein: CASSFLTGEQYF. The CDR3 region has the DNA TGTGCCAGCAGTTTCCTGACAGGGGAGCAGTACTTC.

J is TRBJ1-1 and V is TRBV29-1; D is possibly TRBD1 (6 bases). V was trimmed by 7 bases and J by 0 bases, leaving 9 bases between them. Germline values: CDR1 SQVTM, CDR2 ANQGSEA. This CDR3 spans 12 amino acids. CDR3 protein: CSADRMNTEAFF. DNA for the CDR3: TGCAGCGCGGACAGAATGAACACTGAAGCTTTCTTT.

The chain is built from TRBV15 and TRBJ2-5; 10 positions agree with TRBD1. Trimming at V came to 4 bases and at J to 5 bases, leaving 7 bases not matched to a gene. The germline CDR1 and CDR2 sequences are LNHNV and YYDKDF (reference sequence). This CDR3 has 15 residues. The CDR3 reads CATSTRDRGHETQYF. The CDR3 DNA reads TGTGCCACCAGCACAAGAGACAGGGGGCACGAGACCCAGTACTTC.

The chain recombines TRBV5-1 with TRBJ1-5; 7 positions agree with TRBD1. This CDR3 is 15 amino acids long. With V trimmed by 0 bases and J by 6 bases, 6 bases remained unmatched. CDR1 is SGHRS, CDR2 YFSETQ, per germline. CDR3 DNA: TGCGCCAGCAGCTTGGAAGGGGGCTTTAGTCAGCCCCAGCATTTT. This codes for CASSLEGGFSQPQHF.

The chain is built from TRBV9 and TRBJ2-1, with 7 bases aligning to TRBD1. Germline V gene data show CDR1 as SGDLS and CDR2 as YYNGEE. Losses at the gene ends were 2 bases for V and 0 bases for J; bases not matched to a gene: 14. The CDR3 runs 19 residues. Here the CDR3 reads CASSVPGQNFLASYNEQFF. Written as DNA, the CDR3 is TGTGCCAGCAGCGTCCCGGGACAGAATTTTTTGGCCTCCTACAATGAGCAGTTCTTC. Full variable domain (missing parts from reference TRBV9 and TRBJ2-1): DSGVTQTPKHLITATGQRVTLRCSPRSGDLSVYWYQQSLDQGLQFLIQYYNGEERAKGNILERFSAQQFPDLHSELNLSSLELGDSALYFCASSVPGQNFLASYNEQFFGPGTRLTVL.

This clone is categorized as medium-sized. This chain links TRBV7-2 with TRBJ2-1; D not resolved. The CDR3 totals 15 residues. V was pared by 3 bases and J by 4 bases, with 13 bases between. The V gene's germline CDR1 is SGHTA and CDR2 FQGNSA. CDR3 DNA: TGTGCCAGCAGCTTTTCACTGGAGATTTACAATGAGCAGTTCTTC. This encodes CASSFSLEIYNEQFF.